This TCR beta chain was observed in a study of Graves' ophthalmopathy and Graves' hyperthyroidism. On this clonotype itself: Its specificity is unknown.

Using RNA transcripts, the TCR beta CDR3 regions were amplified. HTBI primers served in a first-round RT-PCR, which a second-round multiplex PCR followed. Each CDR3 protein is one row after TCRdb ran MiXCR on the multiplex PCR reads. There are about 1.2 million distinct CDR3 sequences in the sample; 35% to 40% occur only once, and roughly 11% lies in the top ten. Researchers turned away patients with other autoimmune diseases, uncontrolled infections, pregnancy or lactation. Whole-study results and caveats: Prediction of ophthalmopathy progression reached roughly 70% sensitivity and 72.22% specificity.

The sequence was obtained from an adult man with Graves' hyperthyroidism. Sequencing used peripheral blood or thyroid tissue (not recorded which).

This CDR3 is CASQKTGEHSPLHF. The CDR3 DNA sequence: TGTGCCAGCCAAAAGACAGGGGAGCATTCACCCCTCCACTTT. The chain carries TRBV25-1 and TRBJ1-6, with TRBD1 identical over 8 bases. With V trimmed by 8 bases and J by 8 bases, 8 bases remained unmatched. Germline loops: CDR1 MGHDK, CDR2 SYGVNS. There are 14 residues in the CDR3.